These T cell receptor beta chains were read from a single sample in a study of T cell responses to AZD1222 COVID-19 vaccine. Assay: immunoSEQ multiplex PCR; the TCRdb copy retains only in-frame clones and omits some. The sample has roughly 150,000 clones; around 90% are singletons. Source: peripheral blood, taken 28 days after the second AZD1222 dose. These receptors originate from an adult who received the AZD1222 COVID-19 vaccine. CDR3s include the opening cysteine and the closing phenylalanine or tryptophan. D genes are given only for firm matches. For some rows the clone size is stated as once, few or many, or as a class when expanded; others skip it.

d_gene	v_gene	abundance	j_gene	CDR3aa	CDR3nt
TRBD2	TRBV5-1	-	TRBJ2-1	CASSWTSGRAGYYNEQFF	TGCGCCAGCAGCTGGACTAGCGGGAGGGCCGGTTACTACAATGAGCAGTTCTTC
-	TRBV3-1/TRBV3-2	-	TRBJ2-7	CASSAREIVGEQYF	TGTGCCAGCAGCGCCCGGGAAATTGTGGGGGAGCAGTACTTC
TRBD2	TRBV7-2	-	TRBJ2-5	CASSLGVSGVRETQYF	TGTGCCAGCAGCTTAGGGGTTAGCGGGGTGCGGGAGACCCAGTACTTC
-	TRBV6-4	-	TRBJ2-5	CASSENDQETQYF	TGTGCCAGCAGTGAAAACGACCAAGAGACCCAGTACTTC
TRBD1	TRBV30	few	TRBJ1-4	CAWSRIRGPEEKLFF	TGTGCCTGGAGTAGGATAAGGGGGCCAGAAGAAAAACTGTTTTTT
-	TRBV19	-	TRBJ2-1	CASSIFATYNEQFF	TGTGCCAGTAGTATATTCGCTACCTACAATGAGCAGTTCTTC
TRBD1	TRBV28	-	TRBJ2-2	CASSSHYGQGGGELFF	TGTGCCAGCAGTTCACATTACGGACAGGGCGGCGGGGAGCTGTTTTTT
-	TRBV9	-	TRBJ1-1	CASSSPAGGEAFF	TGTGCCAGCAGCTCCCCCGCGGGGGGGGAAGCTTTCTTT
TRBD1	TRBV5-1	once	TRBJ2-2	CASSPTAGGTGELFF	TGCGCCAGCAGCCCGACGGCAGGGGGCACCGGGGAGCTGTTTTTT
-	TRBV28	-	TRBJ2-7	CASSTTRYEQYF	TGTGCCAGCAGCACAACCCGCTACGAGCAGTACTTC
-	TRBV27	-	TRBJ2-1	CASSLGTNEQFF	TGTGCCAGCAGTTTAGGAACGAATGAGCAGTTCTTC
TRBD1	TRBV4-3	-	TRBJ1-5	CASSQDRPGTGASGGQPQHF	TGCGCCAGCAGCCAAGATCGTCCTGGGACAGGGGCAAGTGGCGGTCAGCCCCAGCATTTT
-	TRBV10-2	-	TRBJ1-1	CASSEPGGANTEAFF	TGCGCCAGCAGTGAGCCCGGGGGGGCGAACACTGAAGCTTTCTTT
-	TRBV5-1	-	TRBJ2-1	CASSFAAADDEQFF	TGCGCCAGCAGCTTTGCGGCCGCCGACGATGAGCAGTTCTTC
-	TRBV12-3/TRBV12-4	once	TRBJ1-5	CASSFTADQPQHF	TGTGCCAGCAGTTTTACCGCGGATCAGCCCCAGCATTTT
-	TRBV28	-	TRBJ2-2	CASSLPPVITTGELFF	TGTGCCAGCAGTTTACCTCCAGTCATAACGACCGGGGAGCTGTTTTTT
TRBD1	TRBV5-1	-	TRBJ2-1	CASSMGDRGFIHEQFF	TGCGCCAGCAGCATGGGCGACAGGGGGTTCATCCATGAGCAGTTCTTC
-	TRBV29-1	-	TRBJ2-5	CSSSGGLGYQETQYF	TGCAGCTCCTCCGGGGGCTTGGGGTACCAAGAGACCCAGTACTTC
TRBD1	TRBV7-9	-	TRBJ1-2	CASSSGQSNYGYTF	TGTGCCAGCAGCTCGGGACAGTCAAACTATGGCTACACCTTC
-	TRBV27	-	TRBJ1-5	CASSLGGASRFQPQHF	TGTGCCAGCAGTTTAGGGGGCGCGAGTCGGTTCCAGCCCCAGCATTTT
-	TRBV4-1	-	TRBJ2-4	CASSQDAGGAKNIQYF	TGCGCCAGCAGCCAAGATGCAGGGGGGGCCAAAAACATTCAGTACTTC
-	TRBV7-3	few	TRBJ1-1	CASSLGGANTEAFF	TGTGCCAGCAGCTTAGGGGGGGCTAACACTGAAGCTTTCTTT
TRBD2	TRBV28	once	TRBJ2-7	CASSPTSGSYEQYF	TGTGCCAGCAGTCCTACTAGCGGGAGTTACGAGCAGTACTTC
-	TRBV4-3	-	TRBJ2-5	CASSQGRGETQYF	TGCGCCAGCAGCCAAGGCAGGGGCGAGACCCAGTACTTC
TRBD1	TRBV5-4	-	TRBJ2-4	CASSQGESANIQYF	TGTGCCAGCAGCCAGGGGGAGTCGGCAAACATTCAGTACTTC
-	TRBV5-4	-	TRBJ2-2	CASSPPLSGELFF	TGTGCCAGCAGCCCGCCCCTCTCCGGGGAGCTGTTTTTT
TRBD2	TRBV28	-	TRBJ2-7	CASSLPLSGSWYEQYF	TGTGCCAGCAGTTTACCCCTTAGCGGGAGTTGGTACGAGCAGTACTTC
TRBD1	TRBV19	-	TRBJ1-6	CASSPRDSENSPLHF	TGTGCCAGTAGTCCACGGGACAGTGAAAATTCACCCCTCCACTTT
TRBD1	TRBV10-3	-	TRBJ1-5	CAISGGQGLSQPQHF	TGTGCCATCAGTGGTGGACAGGGGTTAAGTCAGCCCCAGCATTTT
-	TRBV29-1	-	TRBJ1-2	CSGAGSNGYTF	TGCAGCGGGGCAGGGAGTAATGGCTACACCTTC
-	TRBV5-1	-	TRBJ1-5	CASSLQGDQPQHF	TGCGCCAGCAGCTTACAGGGTGATCAGCCCCAGCATTTT
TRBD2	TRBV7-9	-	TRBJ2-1	CASSLEGKRGPYNEQFF	TGTGCCAGCAGCTTAGAGGGGAAGCGGGGGCCCTACAATGAGCAGTTCTTC
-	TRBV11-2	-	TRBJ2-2	CASSSYTGELFF	TGTGCCAGCAGCTCTTACACCGGGGAGCTGTTTTTT
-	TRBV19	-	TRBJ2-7	CASSIIGASMQYF	TGTGCCAGTAGCATTATCGGGGCCAGTATGCAGTACTTC
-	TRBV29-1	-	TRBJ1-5	CSVKTGDQPQHF	TGCAGCGTCAAGACAGGCGACCAGCCCCAGCATTTT
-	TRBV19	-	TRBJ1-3	CASTLGVSSGNTIYF	TGTGCCAGTACCCTAGGGGTCAGCTCTGGAAACACCATATATTTT
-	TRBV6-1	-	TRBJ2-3	CASSQAEDTDTQYF	TGTGCCAGCAGTCAAGCGGAGGACACAGATACGCAGTATTTT
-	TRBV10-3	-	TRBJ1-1	CAISGKEGRTEAFF	TGTGCCATCAGTGGGAAAGAGGGGCGCACTGAAGCTTTCTTT
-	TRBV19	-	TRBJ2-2	CASTGTFTGELFF	TGTGCCAGTACCGGGACCTTCACCGGGGAGCTGTTTTTT
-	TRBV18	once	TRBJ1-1	CASSPGFGRTMNTEAFF	TGTGCCAGCTCACCGGGGTTTGGTAGGACCATGAACACTGAAGCTTTCTTT